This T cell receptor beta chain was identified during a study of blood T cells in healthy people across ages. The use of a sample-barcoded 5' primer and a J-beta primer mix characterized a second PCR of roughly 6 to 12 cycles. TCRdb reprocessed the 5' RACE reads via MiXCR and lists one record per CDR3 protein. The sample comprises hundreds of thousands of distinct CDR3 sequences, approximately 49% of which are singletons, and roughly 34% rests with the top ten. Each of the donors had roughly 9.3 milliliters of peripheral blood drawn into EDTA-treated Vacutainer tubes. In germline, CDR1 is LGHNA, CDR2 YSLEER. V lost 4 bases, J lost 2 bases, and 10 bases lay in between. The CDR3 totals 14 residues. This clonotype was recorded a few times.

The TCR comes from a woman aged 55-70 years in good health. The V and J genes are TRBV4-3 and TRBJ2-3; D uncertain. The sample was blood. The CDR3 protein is CASSRERHTDTQYF. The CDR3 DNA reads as TGCGCCAGCAGCCGAGAACGGCACACAGATACGCAGTATTTT.